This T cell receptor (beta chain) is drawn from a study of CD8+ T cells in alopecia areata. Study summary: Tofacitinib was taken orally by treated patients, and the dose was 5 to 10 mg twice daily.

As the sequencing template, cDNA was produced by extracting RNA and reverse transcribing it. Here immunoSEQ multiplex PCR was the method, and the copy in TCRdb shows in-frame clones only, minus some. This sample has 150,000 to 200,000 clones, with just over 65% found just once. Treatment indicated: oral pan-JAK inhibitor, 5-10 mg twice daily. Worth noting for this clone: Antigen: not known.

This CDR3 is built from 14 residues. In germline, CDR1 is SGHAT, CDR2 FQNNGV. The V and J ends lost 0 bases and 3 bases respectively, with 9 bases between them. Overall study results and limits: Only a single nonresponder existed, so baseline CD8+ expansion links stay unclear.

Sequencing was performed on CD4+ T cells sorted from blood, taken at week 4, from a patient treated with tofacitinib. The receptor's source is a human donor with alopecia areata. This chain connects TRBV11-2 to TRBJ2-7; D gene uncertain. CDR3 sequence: CASSLEPPGYEQYF. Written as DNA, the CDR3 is TGTGCCAGCAGCTTAGAGCCTCCTGGCTACGAGCAGTACTTC.